A selection of T cell receptor beta chains follows, all from one sample in a study of PD-1 blockade in mismatch repair-deficient tumors. Clones were read by immunoSEQ multiplex PCR, and TCRdb kept only the in-frame ones, dropping some. The sample holds some 120,000 clones; about 83% are singletons and the top ten take around 4.7%. Specimen: peripheral blood, collected approximately 60 weeks after starting pembrolizumab. Receptor source: an adult with mismatch repair-deficient cancer. The CDR3 runs from the conserved cysteine through the conserved F or W. The D gene is left open where the match is weak. Clone size, where shown, is once, few, many, or a class for clones that have expanded.

TGTGCCAGCAGCCGTCCAGGGAGCTCCTACAATGAGCAGTTCTTC	CASSRPGSSYNEQFF	TRBV7-9	NA	TRBJ2-1	once
TGTGCCAGCAGCTCAGGACCTAGCGATCAGCCCCAGCATTTT	CASSSGPSDQPQHF	TRBV13	NA	TRBJ1-5	few
TGTGCCAGCTCACCCGGGTCGGACTACGAGCAGTACTTC	CASSPGSDYEQYF	TRBV18	NA	TRBJ2-7	NA
TGTGCCAGTAGTATACTGGGGGTGGAGACCCAGTACTTC	CASSILGVETQYF	TRBV19	NA	TRBJ2-5	NA
TGTGCCAGCAGCCAACGGTTGGAGACCCAGTACTTC	CASSQRLETQYF	TRBV5-4	NA	TRBJ2-5	NA
TGTGCCAGCAGCTCAACAGGGTATCAGCCCCAGCATTTT	CASSSTGYQPQHF	TRBV5-6	NA	TRBJ1-5	NA
TGTGCCAGCAGCTTAGAAAGACCAAACTGGGATACTTATGGCTACACCTTC	CASSLERPNWDTYGYTF	TRBV7-2	NA	TRBJ1-2	NA
TGTGCCAGCTCACCGGGGGAGGGTTACAATGAGCAGTTCTTC	CASSPGEGYNEQFF	TRBV18	TRBD2	TRBJ2-1	once
TGTGCCAGCAGCGTAGGCGGGAGTCAGAGCAATGAGCAGTTCTTC	CASSVGGSQSNEQFF	TRBV9	TRBD2	TRBJ2-1	NA
TGTGCCAGCAGCCCAGTACCCCACGAGCAGTACTTC	CASSPVPHEQYF	TRBV7-6	NA	TRBJ2-7	NA
TGTGCCAGTAGTGGAGCAGGGAACACCGGGGAGCTGTTTTTT	CASSGAGNTGELFF	TRBV19	NA	TRBJ2-2	NA
TGTGCCGGGGGCAGTGCCGGGGAGCTGTTTTTT	CAGGSAGELFF	TRBV19	NA	TRBJ2-2	NA
TGTGCCAGCAGCTCCGGCAGTGTTGCCCAGGGCTACACCTTC	CASSSGSVAQGYTF	TRBV7-3	NA	TRBJ1-2	NA
TGTGCCAGCTCACCACGAGACGAGGATGAAAAACTGTTTTTT	CASSPRDEDEKLFF	TRBV18	NA	TRBJ1-4	NA
TGTGCCAGCAATCTACAGGGACCCACTGAAGCTTTCTTT	CASNLQGPTEAFF	TRBV6-1	NA	TRBJ1-1	NA
NA	CASSSSTGPYEQYF	TRBV7-9	NA	TRBJ2-7	NA
TGTGCCAGCACCTCAACGACAGCAACTAATGAAAAACTGTTTTTT	CASTSTTATNEKLFF	TRBV6-5	NA	TRBJ1-4	NA
TGTGCCAGCAGCCAGGGCGGGACAGGGTCTCTTCAGCCCCAGCATTTT	CASSQGGTGSLQPQHF	TRBV4-2	TRBD1	TRBJ1-5	NA
TGTGCCATCAGTGAGTTTGTAGCGGGAGTCCGCTCTGGGGCCAACGTCCTGACTTTC	CAISEFVAGVRSGANVLTF	TRBV10-3	TRBD2	TRBJ2-6	NA
TGTGCCAGCAGTGAATTCTCAGGTCAAGAGACCCAGTACTTC	CASSEFSGQETQYF	TRBV25-1	NA	TRBJ2-5	NA
TGTGCCAGCAGCGGAGGGGGTAGCGGGCATTCCTACGAGCAGTACTTC	CASSGGGSGHSYEQYF	TRBV9	NA	TRBJ2-7	once
TGTGCCAGCAGCTCCCGGGTGAATGAAAAACTGTTTTTT	CASSSRVNEKLFF	TRBV13	NA	TRBJ1-4	NA
TGCGCCAGCAGGTTAGGCTTGGGGGAGGGCCGTCCAGATACGCAGTATTTT	CASRLGLGEGRPDTQYF	TRBV5-1	TRBD2	TRBJ2-3	NA
TGTGCTAGTGGCCCAGGGGGCGCGAACACTGAAGCTTTCTTT	CASGPGGANTEAFF	TRBV12-5	TRBD1	TRBJ1-1	NA
TGTGCCAGCAGCCTAGGGACTAGCGTTTTGGAGACCCAGTACTTC	CASSLGTSVLETQYF	TRBV7-3	TRBD2	TRBJ2-5	NA
TGTGCCAGCAAGGGCCCAGGGGGGGTCTACAATGAGCAGTTCTTC	CASKGPGGVYNEQFF	TRBV25-1	NA	TRBJ2-1	NA
TGTGCCAGCAGCGCGGACAGCATGAACACTGAAGCTTTCTTT	CASSADSMNTEAFF	TRBV5-4	NA	TRBJ1-1	NA
TGTGCCAGCAGTCCGAGGAAACTCTTCACTGAAGCTTTCTTT	CASSPRKLFTEAFF	TRBV6-1	NA	TRBJ1-1	NA
TGTGCCATCAGTGAAGGGCAGGGGGCAGGCGAGCAGTTCTTC	CAISEGQGAGEQFF	TRBV10-3	TRBD1	TRBJ2-1	NA
TGTGCCAGCAGCGGGGTATCGGGGAACACCGGGGAGCTGTTTTTT	CASSGVSGNTGELFF	TRBV9	NA	TRBJ2-2	NA
TGCGCCAGCAGCCAAGATTCGACGGTGAACACTGAAGCTTTCTTT	CASSQDSTVNTEAFF	TRBV4-3	NA	TRBJ1-1	NA
TGCGCCAGCAGTTGGACTAGCGGAAGGGAGCAGTACTTC	CASSWTSGREQYF	TRBV10-2	TRBD2	TRBJ2-7	few
TGTGCCAGCAGGGATAGCGGGTCTAGCACAGATACGCAGTATTTT	CASRDSGSSTDTQYF	TRBV11-2	TRBD2	TRBJ2-3	NA
TGTGCCAGTAGTAGTACAGGGGACACTGAAGCTTTCTTT	CASSSTGDTEAFF	TRBV19	TRBD1	TRBJ1-1	few
TGTGCCAGCAGCCTACAGGGCGGGGGCGCGGATACGCAGTATTTT	CASSLQGGGADTQYF	TRBV7-6	NA	TRBJ2-3	NA
TGTGCCAGCAGCTTAACAGGCAACTCCTACGAGCAGTACTTC	CASSLTGNSYEQYF	TRBV7-3	NA	TRBJ2-7	NA
TGTGCCAGCAGCCAAGGGAGCGGGAGGCTGTACGAGCAGTACTTC	CASSQGSGRLYEQYF	TRBV14	TRBD2	TRBJ2-7	NA
TGTGCCAGCAGCCAAGATCGAAATGAGCAGTTCTTC	CASSQDRNEQFF	TRBV4-2	NA	TRBJ2-1	NA
TGTGCCTGGGAGGAGTTACTAGCGGAGTTGGGGAATGAGCAGTTCTTC	CAWEELLAELGNEQFF	TRBV30	TRBD2	TRBJ2-1	NA
TGCAGCGTTGAAGGAGCGTCAGCCTCGCCCTACGAGCAGTACTTC	CSVEGASASPYEQYF	TRBV29-1	NA	TRBJ2-7	NA
TGTGCCAGCAGCTCAACAGAGAAGTCCTCCTATGGCTACACCTTC	CASSSTEKSSYGYTF	TRBV7-9	NA	TRBJ1-2	NA
TGTGCCAGCAGCTTCTTGTGGGAAGAGACCCAGTACTTC	CASSFLWEETQYF	TRBV7-6	NA	TRBJ2-5	NA
TGTGCCAGTAGTAGTGATAAAGCCTCCTACGAGCAGTACTTC	CASSSDKASYEQYF	TRBV19	NA	TRBJ2-7	NA
TGCGCCAGCAGCTCCGGACAGGGCACCGGGGAGCTGTTTTTT	CASSSGQGTGELFF	TRBV5-1	TRBD1	TRBJ2-2	once
TGTGCCAGCAGCTTAAGAGGGGTGGGAGAGACCCAGTACTTC	CASSLRGVGETQYF	TRBV7-6	NA	TRBJ2-5	NA
TGTGCCAGCAGTTACGGAACTAGCGGGATGCGAGGCGAGCAGTACTTC	CASSYGTSGMRGEQYF	TRBV6-5	TRBD2	TRBJ2-7	few
TGTGCTAGCAGCCCATTGGGCAGGGGTCCCTACGAGCAGTACTTC	CASSPLGRGPYEQYF	TRBV7-7	NA	TRBJ2-7	NA
TGTGCCAGCAGCCCTCCAGGAGCAGCAGGAGAGACCCAGTACTTC	CASSPPGAAGETQYF	TRBV5-4	NA	TRBJ2-5	NA
TGTGCCAGCAGTTTCGGAGGGGGGGAGTACGAGCAGTACTTC	CASSFGGGEYEQYF	TRBV27	NA	TRBJ2-7	NA
TGTGCCAGCAGCTTACTCACAGGACAAGAGACCCAGTACTTC	CASSLLTGQETQYF	TRBV7-2	NA	TRBJ2-5	NA
TGTGCCTGGAGTGGACAGCCGAAAGGCTATGGCTACACCTTC	CAWSGQPKGYGYTF	TRBV30	NA	TRBJ1-2	NA